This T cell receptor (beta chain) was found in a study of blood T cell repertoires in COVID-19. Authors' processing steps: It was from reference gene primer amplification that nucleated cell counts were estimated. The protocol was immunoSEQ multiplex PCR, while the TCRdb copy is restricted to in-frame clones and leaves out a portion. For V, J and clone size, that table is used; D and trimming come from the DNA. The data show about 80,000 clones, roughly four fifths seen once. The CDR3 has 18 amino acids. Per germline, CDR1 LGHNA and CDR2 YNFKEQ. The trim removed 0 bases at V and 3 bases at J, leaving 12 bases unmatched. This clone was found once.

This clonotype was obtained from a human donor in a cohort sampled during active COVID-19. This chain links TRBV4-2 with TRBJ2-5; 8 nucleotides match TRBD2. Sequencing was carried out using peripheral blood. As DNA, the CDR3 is TGTGCCAGCAGCCAAGAGTTGCAAGCGGGACTAGACAAAGAGACCCAGTACTTC. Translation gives CASSQELQAGLDKETQYF.